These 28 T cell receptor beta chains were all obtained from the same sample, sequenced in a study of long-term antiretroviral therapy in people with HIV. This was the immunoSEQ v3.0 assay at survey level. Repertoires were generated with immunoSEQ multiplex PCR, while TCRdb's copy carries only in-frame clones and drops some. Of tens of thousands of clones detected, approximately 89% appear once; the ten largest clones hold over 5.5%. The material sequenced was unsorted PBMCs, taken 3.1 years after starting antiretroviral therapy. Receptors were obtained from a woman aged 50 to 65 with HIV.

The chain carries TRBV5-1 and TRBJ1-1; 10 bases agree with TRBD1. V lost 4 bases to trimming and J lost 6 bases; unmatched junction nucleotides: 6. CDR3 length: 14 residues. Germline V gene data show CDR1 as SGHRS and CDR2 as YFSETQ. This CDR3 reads CASSPGQGVAEAFF. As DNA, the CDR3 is TGCGCCAGCAGCCCAGGACAGGGGGTAGCTGAAGCTTTCTTT.

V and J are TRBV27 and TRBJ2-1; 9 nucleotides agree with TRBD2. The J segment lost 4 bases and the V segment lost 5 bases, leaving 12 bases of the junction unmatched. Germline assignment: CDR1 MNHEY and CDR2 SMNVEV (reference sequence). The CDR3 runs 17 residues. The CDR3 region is CASSRIFSGGPYNEQFF. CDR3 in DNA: TGTGCCAGCAGTCGCATATTTAGCGGGGGACCATACAATGAGCAGTTCTTC.

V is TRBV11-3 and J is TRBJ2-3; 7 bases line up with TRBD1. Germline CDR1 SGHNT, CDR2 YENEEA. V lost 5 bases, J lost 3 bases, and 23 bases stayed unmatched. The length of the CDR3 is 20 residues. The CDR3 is CASSLRTGVWLRIGTDTQYF. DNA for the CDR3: TGTGCCAGCAGCCTACGTACAGGGGTTTGGCTTCGCATCGGTACAGATACGCAGTATTTT.

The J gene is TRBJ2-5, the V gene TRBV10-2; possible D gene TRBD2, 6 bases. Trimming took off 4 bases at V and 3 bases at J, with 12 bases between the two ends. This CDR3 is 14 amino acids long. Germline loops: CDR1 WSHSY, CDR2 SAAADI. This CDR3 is CASSATSREETQYF. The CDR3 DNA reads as TGCGCCAGCAGTGCGACTAGTAGAGAAGAGACCCAGTACTTC.

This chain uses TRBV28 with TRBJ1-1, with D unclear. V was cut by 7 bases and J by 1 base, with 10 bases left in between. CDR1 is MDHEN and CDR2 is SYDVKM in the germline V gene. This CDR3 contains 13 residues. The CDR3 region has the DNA TGTGCCAGCATGTTAGCAGGGAACACTGAAGCTTTCTTT. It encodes CASMLAGNTEAFF.

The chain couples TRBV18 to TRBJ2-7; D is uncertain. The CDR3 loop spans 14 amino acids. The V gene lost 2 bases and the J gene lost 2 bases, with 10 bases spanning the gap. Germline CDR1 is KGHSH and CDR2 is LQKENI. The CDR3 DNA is TGTGCCAGCTCACCAGTAGCCCCACCCTACGAGCAGTACTTC. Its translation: CASSPVAPPYEQYF. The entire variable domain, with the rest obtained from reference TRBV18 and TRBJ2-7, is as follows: NAGVMQNPRHLVRRRGQEARLRCSPMKGHSHVYWYRQLPEEGLKFMVYLQKENIIDESGMPKERFSAEFPKEGPSILRIQQVVRGDSAAYFCASSPVAPPYEQYFGPGTRLTVT.

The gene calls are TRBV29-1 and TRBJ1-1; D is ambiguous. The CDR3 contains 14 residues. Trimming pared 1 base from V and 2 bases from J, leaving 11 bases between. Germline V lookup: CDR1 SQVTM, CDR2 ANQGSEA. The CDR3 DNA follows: TGCAGCGTTGAAGTGTCGGTGAGTAACACTGAAGCTTTCTTT. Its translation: CSVEVSVSNTEAFF.

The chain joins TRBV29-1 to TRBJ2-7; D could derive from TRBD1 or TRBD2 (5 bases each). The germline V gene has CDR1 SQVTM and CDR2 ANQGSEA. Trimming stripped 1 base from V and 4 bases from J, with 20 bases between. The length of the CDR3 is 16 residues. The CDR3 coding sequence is TGCAGCGTTGAAGGCGGGCAGGGAAGAGCTCCTTACGAGCAGTACTTC. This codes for CSVEGGQGRAPYEQYF.

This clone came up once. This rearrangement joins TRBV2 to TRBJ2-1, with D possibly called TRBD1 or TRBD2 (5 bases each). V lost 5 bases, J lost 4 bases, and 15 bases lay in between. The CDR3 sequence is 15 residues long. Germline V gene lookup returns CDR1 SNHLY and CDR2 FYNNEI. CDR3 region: CASSSVGAEYNEQFF. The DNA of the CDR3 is TGTGCCAGCAGTTCCGTCGGGGCGGAATACAATGAGCAGTTCTTC.

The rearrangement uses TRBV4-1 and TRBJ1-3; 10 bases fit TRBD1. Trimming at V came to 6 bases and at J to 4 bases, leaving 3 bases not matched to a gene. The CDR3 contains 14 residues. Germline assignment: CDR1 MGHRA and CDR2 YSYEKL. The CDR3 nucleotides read TGCGCCAGCAGTCCGGGACAGGGGGGAAACACCATATATTTT. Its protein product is CASSPGQGGNTIYF.

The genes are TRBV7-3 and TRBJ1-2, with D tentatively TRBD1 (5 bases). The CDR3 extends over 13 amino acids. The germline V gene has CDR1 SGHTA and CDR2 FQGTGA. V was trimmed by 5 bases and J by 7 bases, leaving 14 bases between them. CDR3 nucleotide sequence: TGTGCCAGCAGCGCCACCTCTGGGGCTGGCTACACCTTC. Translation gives CASSATSGAGYTF.

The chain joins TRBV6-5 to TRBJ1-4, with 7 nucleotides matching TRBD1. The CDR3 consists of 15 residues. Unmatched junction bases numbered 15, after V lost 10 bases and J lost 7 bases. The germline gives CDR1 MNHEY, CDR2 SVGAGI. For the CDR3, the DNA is TGTGCCACGTCCCGGGACAGTCGAAAGGGTGAAAAACTGTTTTTT. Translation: CATSRDSRKGEKLFF.

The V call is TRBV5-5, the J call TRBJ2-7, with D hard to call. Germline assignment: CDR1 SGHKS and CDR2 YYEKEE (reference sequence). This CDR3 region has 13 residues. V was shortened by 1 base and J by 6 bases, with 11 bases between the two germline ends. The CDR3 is CASSLTALGEQYF. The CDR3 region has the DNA TGTGCCAGCAGCTTGACCGCCTTAGGCGAGCAGTACTTC. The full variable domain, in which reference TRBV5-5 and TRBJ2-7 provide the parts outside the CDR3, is DAGVTQSPTHLIKTRGQQVTLRCSPISGHKSVSWYQQVLGQGPQFIFQYYEKEERGRGNFPDRFSARQFPNYSSELNVNALLLGDSALYLCASSLTALGEQYFGPGTRLTVT.

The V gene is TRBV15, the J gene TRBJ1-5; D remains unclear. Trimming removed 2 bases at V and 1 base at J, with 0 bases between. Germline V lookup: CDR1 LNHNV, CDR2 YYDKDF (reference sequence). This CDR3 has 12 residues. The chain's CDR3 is CATSRSNQPQHF. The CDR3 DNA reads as TGTGCCACCAGCAGAAGCAATCAGCCCCAGCATTTT.

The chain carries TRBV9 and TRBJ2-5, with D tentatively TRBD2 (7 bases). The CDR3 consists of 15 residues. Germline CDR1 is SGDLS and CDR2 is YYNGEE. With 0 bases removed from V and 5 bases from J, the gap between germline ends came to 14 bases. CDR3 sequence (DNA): TGTGCCAGCAGCGTAGCTAGGGGGGGCGTCGAGACCCAGTACTTC. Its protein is CASSVARGGVETQYF.

CDR3 DNA: TGCGCCAGCAGCTTGGCGGACAGGGGGCTGTTTACGCAGTATTTT. Protein: CASSLADRGLFTQYF. This rearrangement joins TRBV5-1 to TRBJ2-3, with 11 bases aligning to TRBD1. CDR3 length equals 15 residues. The germline V gene encodes CDR1 SGHRS and CDR2 YFSETQ. The V and J ends lost 0 bases and 8 bases, in that order; junction bases with no gene match: 5.

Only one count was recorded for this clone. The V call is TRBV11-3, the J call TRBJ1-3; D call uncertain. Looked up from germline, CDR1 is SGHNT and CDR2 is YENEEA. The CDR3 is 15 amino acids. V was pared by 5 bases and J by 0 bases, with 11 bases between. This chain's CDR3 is CASSVGGSSGNTIYF. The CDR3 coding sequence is TGTGCCAGCAGCGTAGGAGGGTCCTCTGGAAACACCATATATTTT.

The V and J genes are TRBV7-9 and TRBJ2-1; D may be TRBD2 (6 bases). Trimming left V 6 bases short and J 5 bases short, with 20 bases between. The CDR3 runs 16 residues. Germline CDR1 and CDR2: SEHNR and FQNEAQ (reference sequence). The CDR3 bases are TGTGCCAGCAGTCCAAGTACTGGGGAGGTAGACAATGAGCAGTTCTTC. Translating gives CASSPSTGEVDNEQFF.

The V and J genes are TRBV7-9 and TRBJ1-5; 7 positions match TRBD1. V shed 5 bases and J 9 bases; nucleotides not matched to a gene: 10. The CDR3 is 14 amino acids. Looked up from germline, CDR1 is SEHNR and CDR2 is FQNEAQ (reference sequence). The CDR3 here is CASSVGQARAPQHF. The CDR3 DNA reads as TGTGCCAGCAGCGTTGGACAGGCAAGGGCGCCCCAGCATTTT.

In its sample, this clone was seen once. CDR3 nucleotide sequence: TGTGCCAGCAGCGACCTGGACAGGGCCAATTCACCCCTCCACTTT. Translating gives CASSDLDRANSPLHF. The rearrangement uses TRBV9 and TRBJ1-6, with 8 bases matching TRBD1. Unmatched junction bases numbered 6, after V lost 3 bases and J lost 7 bases. Germline assignment: CDR1 SGDLS and CDR2 YYNGEE. The CDR3 is 15 residues long. Using reference TRBV9 and TRBJ1-6 for the parts outside the CDR3, the full variable domain is DSGVTQTPKHLITATGQRVTLRCSPRSGDLSVYWYQQSLDQGLQFLIQYYNGEERAKGNILERFSAQQFPDLHSELNLSSLELGDSALYFCASSDLDRANSPLHFGNGTRLTVT.

CDR3: CASSARLGIYGYTF. DNA of the CDR3: TGTGCCAGCTCCGCTAGACTCGGTATCTATGGCTACACCTTC. The V gene is TRBV14, the J gene TRBJ1-2; D uncertain. V gave up 8 bases and J gave up 4 bases, with 17 bases separating them. CDR1 SGHDN and CDR2 FVKESK come from the germline V gene. The length of the CDR3 is 14 residues.

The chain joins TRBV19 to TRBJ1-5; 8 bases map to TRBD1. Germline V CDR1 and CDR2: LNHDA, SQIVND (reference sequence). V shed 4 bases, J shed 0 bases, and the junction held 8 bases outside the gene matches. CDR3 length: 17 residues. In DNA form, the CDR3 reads TGTGCCAGTAGTACCGAACAGGGGGTGTATAGCAATCAGCCCCAGCATTTT. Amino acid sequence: CASSTEQGVYSNQPQHF. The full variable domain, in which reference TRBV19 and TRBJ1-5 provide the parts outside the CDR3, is DGGITQSPKYLFRKEGQNVTLSCEQNLNHDAMYWYRQDPGQGLRLIYYSQIVNDFQKGDIAEGYSVSREKKESFPLTVTSAQKNPTAFYLCASSTEQGVYSNQPQHFGDGTRLSIL.

The CDR3 protein is CASSEVARGVRAGNEQFF. CDR3 DNA sequence: TGTGCCAGCAGTGAAGTGGCGCGTGGAGTACGGGCCGGCAATGAGCAGTTCTTC. The chain uses TRBV2 and TRBJ2-1; D unclear. Germline values: CDR1 SNHLY, CDR2 FYNNEI. This CDR3 is 18 amino acids long. V lost 1 base, J lost 6 bases, and 22 bases lay in between.

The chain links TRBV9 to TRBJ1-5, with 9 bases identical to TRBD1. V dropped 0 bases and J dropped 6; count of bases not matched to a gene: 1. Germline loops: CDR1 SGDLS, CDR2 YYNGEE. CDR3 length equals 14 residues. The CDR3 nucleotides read TGTGCCAGCAGCGTAGGACAGGGGGGTCAGCCCCAGCATTTT. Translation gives CASSVGQGGQPQHF.

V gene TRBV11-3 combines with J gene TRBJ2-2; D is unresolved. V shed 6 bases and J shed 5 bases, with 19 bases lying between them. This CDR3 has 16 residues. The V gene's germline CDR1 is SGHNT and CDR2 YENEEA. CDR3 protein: CASSQRHWESTGELFF. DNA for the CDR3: TGTGCCAGCAGTCAAAGGCATTGGGAATCGACCGGGGAGCTGTTTTTT.

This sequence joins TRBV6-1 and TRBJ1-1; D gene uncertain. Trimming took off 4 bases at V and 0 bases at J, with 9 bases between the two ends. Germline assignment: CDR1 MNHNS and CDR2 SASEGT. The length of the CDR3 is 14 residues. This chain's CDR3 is CASSAVQMNTEAFF. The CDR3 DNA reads TGTGCCAGCAGTGCAGTTCAGATGAACACTGAAGCTTTCTTT.

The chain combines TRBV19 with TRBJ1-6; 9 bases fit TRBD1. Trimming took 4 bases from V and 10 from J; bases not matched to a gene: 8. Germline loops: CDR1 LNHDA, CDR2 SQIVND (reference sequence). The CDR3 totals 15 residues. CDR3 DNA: TGTGCCAGTAGTAAAGGGACAGGGCGCCAGTCACCCCTCCACTTT. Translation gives CASSKGTGRQSPLHF.

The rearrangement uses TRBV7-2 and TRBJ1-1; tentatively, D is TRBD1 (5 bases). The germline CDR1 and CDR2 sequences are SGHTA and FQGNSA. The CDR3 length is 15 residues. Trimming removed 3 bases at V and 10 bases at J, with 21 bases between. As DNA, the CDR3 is TGTGCCAGCAGCTTTCAGACAGACCCTTCCGGGAGAGCTTTCTTT. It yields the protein CASSFQTDPSGRAFF.